This T cell receptor beta chain was sequenced for a study of T cells in women clearing cervical HPV infection. Study details: Blood came at first lesion visit for cases, post-clearance for controls.

The CDR3 runs to 14 residues. CDR1 and CDR2 (germline): SNHLY, FYNNEI. The ends lost 4 bases at V and 1 base at J; junction bases unmatched: 1. Whole-study results and caveats: Combining TCR richness with V gene abundances gave roughly 0.88 AUC.

As for this clone: The antigen is undetermined. With the read ending 3 residues before the CDR3 end, the germline J gene is used to fill in that end.

Profiling relied on immunoSEQ multiplex PCR, and the TCRdb table lists in-frame clones only, not all of them. The specimen's table records around 38,000 clones. Each participant carried one incident cervical HPV16 infection only. The clonotype comes from a woman between 18 and 69 years old with a cervical HPV16 infection that either progressed to CIN3+ or cleared (not recorded which). The V call is TRBV2, the J call TRBJ2-7; 10 nucleotides match TRBD2. Sequencing was performed on blood buffy coat. The CDR3 loop reads CASSGTSGSYEQYF. CDR3 bases read: TGTGCCAGCAGTGGGACTAGCGGATCCTACGAG.